This T cell receptor (beta chain) was sequenced in a study of blood T cell repertoires in COVID-19. Study at large: Samples of COVID-19 (acute and convalescent) were obtained from the United States, Italy and Spain. Sample material is recorded as cDNA or gDNA derived from T cells, B-cell-depleted T cells, or PBMCs.

Repertoires were generated with immunoSEQ multiplex PCR, while TCRdb's copy carries only in-frame clones and drops some. The sample carries fewer than 50,000 clones, nearly 90% recorded once. This CDR3 region has 18 residues. The germline V and J ends were trimmed by 4 bases and 0 bases, with 18 bases remaining between them. CDR1 is LNHDA, CDR2 SQIVND, per germline (reference sequence). The receptor's source is a man aged 55 to 70 with active or convalescent COVID-19. The specimen was peripheral blood. This chain joins TRBV19 and TRBJ1-4, with D maybe TRBD1 (5 bases). CDR3 coding DNA: TGTGCCAGTAGTAGGCAGGGCCCAAGCCGTGCAACTAATGAAAAACTGTTTTTT. Its protein product is CASSRQGPSRATNEKLFF. Looking up the rest from reference TRBV19 and TRBJ1-4 gives the full variable domain: DGGITQSPKYLFRKEGQNVTLSCEQNLNHDAMYWYRQDPGQGLRLIYYSQIVNDFQKGDIAEGYSVSREKKESFPLTVTSAQKNPTAFYLCASSRQGPSRATNEKLFFGSGTQLSVL.